This is a list of T cell receptor beta chains from one sample in a study of CD8 T cells in ankylosing spondylitis. TCRdb reprocessed the 5' RACE reads via MiXCR and lists one record per CDR3 protein. The sample carries 750,000 to 850,000 distinct CDR3 sequences, about 11% recorded once. The material sequenced was blood, either unsorted or a sorted T cell fraction (not recorded which). The receptor source for this set is a male donor with ankylosing spondylitis. Each CDR3 is given with its conserved first and last residue. The order of the fields is V gene, J gene, D gene, clone size, CDR3 length, CDR3 protein, CDR3 DNA. D genes are given only for firm matches. Size is stated for part of the rows, as once, few or many counts, or as a class when the clone is expanded.

V gene: TRBV29-1
J gene: TRBJ2-5
D gene: NA
clone size: few
CDR3 length: 12
CDR3 protein: CSVEGDGETQYF
CDR3 DNA: TGCAGCGTTGAAGGGGACGGAGAGACCCAGTACTTC

V gene: TRBV7-9
J gene: TRBJ2-4
D gene: TRBD1
clone size: NA
CDR3 length: 17
CDR3 protein: CASSPTPGQGVRTGNYF
CDR3 DNA: TGTGCCAGCAGCCCCACACCGGGACAGGGCGTTAGGACGGGTAACTACTTC

V gene: TRBV12-3/TRBV12-4
J gene: TRBJ2-1
D gene: NA
clone size: many
CDR3 length: 12
CDR3 protein: CASSFRYNEQFF
CDR3 DNA: TGTGCCAGCAGTTTTCGGTACAATGAGCAGTTCTTC

V gene: TRBV12-3/TRBV12-4
J gene: TRBJ1-1
D gene: NA
clone size: few
CDR3 length: 13
CDR3 protein: CASKTTVNTEAFF
CDR3 DNA: TGTGCCAGCAAAACGACGGTGAACACTGAAGCTTTCTTT

V gene: TRBV24-1
J gene: TRBJ2-5
D gene: NA
clone size: few
CDR3 length: 14
CDR3 protein: CATSESAGQGTQYF
CDR3 DNA: TGTGCCACCAGTGAGTCAGCTGGCCAGGGGACCCAGTACTTC

V gene: TRBV20-1
J gene: TRBJ2-1
D gene: TRBD2
clone size: few
CDR3 length: 16
CDR3 protein: CSARAGGTSAYNEQFF
CDR3 DNA: TGCAGTGCTAGAGCGGGTGGGACTAGCGCCTACAATGAGCAGTTCTTC

V gene: TRBV6-2/TRBV6-3
J gene: TRBJ1-1
D gene: NA
clone size: NA
CDR3 length: 14
CDR3 protein: CASTSGPYDTEAFF
CDR3 DNA: TGTGCCAGCACGTCCGGGCCTTATGACACTGAAGCTTTCTTT

V gene: TRBV29-1
J gene: TRBJ1-1
D gene: NA
clone size: many
CDR3 length: 14
CDR3 protein: CSVLSDRLNTEAFF
CDR3 DNA: TGCAGCGTCCTTTCTGACAGATTGAACACTGAAGCTTTCTTT

V gene: TRBV18
J gene: TRBJ1-2
D gene: NA
clone size: many
CDR3 length: 13
CDR3 protein: CASSTDRNYGYTF
CDR3 DNA: TGTGCCAGCTCAACCGACAGGAACTATGGCTACACCTTC

V gene: TRBV9
J gene: TRBJ2-3
D gene: TRBD1
clone size: few
CDR3 length: 19
CDR3 protein: CASSVSPGTGKRSTDTQYF
CDR3 DNA: TGTGCCAGCAGCGTCTCCCCCGGGACAGGGAAAAGGAGCACAGATACGCAGTATTTT

V gene: TRBV6-1
J gene: TRBJ1-4
D gene: NA
clone size: NA
CDR3 length: 13
CDR3 protein: CASGPWEGEKLFF
CDR3 DNA: TGTGCCAGCGGGCCCTGGGAGGGTGAAAAACTGTTTTTT

V gene: TRBV25-1
J gene: TRBJ2-3
D gene: TRBD2
clone size: NA
CDR3 length: 17
CDR3 protein: CASSESSGGADQDTQYF
CDR3 DNA: TGTGCCAGCAGTGAATCCAGCGGGGGGGCCGATCAAGATACGCAGTATTTT

V gene: TRBV27
J gene: TRBJ2-7
D gene: TRBD1
clone size: NA
CDR3 length: 14
CDR3 protein: CASSPGQGLREQYF
CDR3 DNA: TGTGCCAGCAGTCCGGGACAGGGGCTGAGGGAGCAGTACTTC

V gene: TRBV4-2
J gene: TRBJ2-5
D gene: TRBD2
clone size: NA
CDR3 length: 15
CDR3 protein: CASSQVAGIGETQYF
CDR3 DNA: TGTGCCAGCAGCCAGGTAGCGGGAATCGGAGAGACCCAGTACTTC

V gene: TRBV10-3
J gene: TRBJ2-3
D gene: NA
clone size: NA
CDR3 length: 17
CDR3 protein: CAISRPLGGVSTDTQYF
CDR3 DNA: TGTGCCATCAGCAGACCCCTAGGCGGGGTGAGCACAGATACGCAGTATTTT

V gene: TRBV6-4
J gene: TRBJ2-1
D gene: TRBD2
clone size: once
CDR3 length: 18
CDR3 protein: CASSAYPTTWTSSNEQFF
CDR3 DNA: TGTGCCAGCAGTGCCTACCCCACAACCTGGACTAGCTCCAATGAGCAGTTCTTC

V gene: TRBV4-2
J gene: TRBJ1-1
D gene: NA
clone size: NA
CDR3 length: 13
CDR3 protein: CASSQAGSTEAFF
CDR3 DNA: TGTGCCAGCAGCCAAGCCGGGAGCACTGAAGCTTTCTTT

V gene: TRBV7-2
J gene: TRBJ2-5
D gene: TRBD1
clone size: many
CDR3 length: 14
CDR3 protein: CASSLGTGEQTQYF
CDR3 DNA: TGTGCCAGCAGCTTAGGGACAGGGGAACAGACCCAGTACTTC

V gene: TRBV4-3
J gene: TRBJ1-1
D gene: TRBD1
clone size: few
CDR3 length: 17
CDR3 protein: CASSQDFGTGVRTEAFF
CDR3 DNA: TGCGCCAGCAGCCAAGACTTCGGGACAGGGGTAAGGACTGAAGCTTTCTTT

V gene: TRBV6-1
J gene: TRBJ1-5
D gene: NA
clone size: NA
CDR3 length: 14
CDR3 protein: CASRRLMNHQPQHF
CDR3 DNA: TGTGCCAGCAGGAGACTCATGAATCATCAGCCCCAGCATTTT

V gene: TRBV7-2
J gene: TRBJ1-2
D gene: NA
clone size: NA
CDR3 length: 15
CDR3 protein: CASSLSGLSNYGYTF
CDR3 DNA: TGTGCCAGCAGCTTATCGGGGCTTTCTAACTATGGCTACACCTTC

V gene: TRBV7-2
J gene: TRBJ2-1
D gene: NA
clone size: NA
CDR3 length: 14
CDR3 protein: CASSPHIPYNEQFF
CDR3 DNA: TGTGCCAGCAGCCCCCACATTCCCTACAATGAGCAGTTCTTC

V gene: TRBV7-2
J gene: TRBJ1-2
D gene: NA
clone size: NA
CDR3 length: 13
CDR3 protein: CASSARVTSGYTF
CDR3 DNA: TGTGCCAGCAGCGCGCGAGTTACCAGTGGCTACACCTTC

V gene: TRBV29-1
J gene: TRBJ2-1
D gene: TRBD1
clone size: many
CDR3 length: 13
CDR3 protein: CSAGQGTYNEQFF
CDR3 DNA: TGCAGCGCCGGACAGGGAACCTACAATGAGCAGTTCTTC

V gene: TRBV11-3
J gene: TRBJ1-1
D gene: NA
clone size: few
CDR3 length: 12
CDR3 protein: CASSSEPTEAFF
CDR3 DNA: TGTGCCAGCAGCTCCGAACCTACTGAAGCTTTCTTT

V gene: TRBV4-3
J gene: TRBJ2-5
D gene: NA
clone size: few
CDR3 length: 13
CDR3 protein: CASSQDFAANPYF
CDR3 DNA: TGCGCCAGCAGCCAAGACTTTGCGGCAAACCCGTACTTC

V gene: TRBV18
J gene: TRBJ2-5
D gene: NA
clone size: NA
CDR3 length: 12
CDR3 protein: CASSRDQETQYF
CDR3 DNA: TGTGCCAGCTCACGCGACCAAGAGACCCAGTACTTC

V gene: TRBV9
J gene: TRBJ2-7
D gene: NA
clone size: many
CDR3 length: 13
CDR3 protein: CASSSSLLYEQYF
CDR3 DNA: TGTGCCAGCAGCTCCTCCCTCCTCTACGAGCAGTACTTC

V gene: TRBV13
J gene: TRBJ2-3
D gene: NA
clone size: NA
CDR3 length: 13
CDR3 protein: CASSLAKGDTQYF
CDR3 DNA: TGTGCCAGCAGCTTAGCCAAGGGGGATACGCAGTATTTT

V gene: TRBV20-1
J gene: TRBJ2-7
D gene: NA
clone size: many
CDR3 length: 15
CDR3 protein: CSSGEGVISSYEQYF
CDR3 DNA: TGCAGTTCGGGCGAGGGGGTTATTAGCTCCTACGAGCAGTACTTC

V gene: TRBV29-1
J gene: TRBJ2-5
D gene: NA
clone size: many
CDR3 length: 11
CDR3 protein: CSVVNQETQYF
CDR3 DNA: TGCAGCGTTGTCAACCAAGAGACCCAGTACTTC

V gene: TRBV24-1
J gene: TRBJ2-1
D gene: NA
clone size: NA
CDR3 length: 14
CDR3 protein: CATSGRGFINEQFF
CDR3 DNA: TGTGCCACCAGTGGCAGGGGATTTATAAATGAGCAGTTCTTC

V gene: TRBV6-6
J gene: TRBJ1-4
D gene: NA
clone size: NA
CDR3 length: 13
CDR3 protein: CASSHGGEENLFF
CDR3 DNA: TGTGCCAGCAGTCACGGGGGGGAGGAAAACCTGTTTTTT